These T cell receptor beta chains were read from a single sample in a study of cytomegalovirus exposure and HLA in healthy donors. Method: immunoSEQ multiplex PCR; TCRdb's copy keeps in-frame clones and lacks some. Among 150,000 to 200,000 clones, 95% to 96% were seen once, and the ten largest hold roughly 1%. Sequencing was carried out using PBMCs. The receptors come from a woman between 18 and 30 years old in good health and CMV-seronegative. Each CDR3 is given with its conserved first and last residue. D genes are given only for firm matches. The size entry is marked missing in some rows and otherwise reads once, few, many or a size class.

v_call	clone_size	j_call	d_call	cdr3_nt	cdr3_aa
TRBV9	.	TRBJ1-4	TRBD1	TGTGCCAGCAGCGGACGAGTTCAGGGGGCAACTGAAAAACTGTTTTTT	CASSGRVQGATEKLFF
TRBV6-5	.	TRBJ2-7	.	TGTGCCAGCAGTTACTCGAAAGAGACAGGTTCCTACGAGCAGTACTTC	CASSYSKETGSYEQYF
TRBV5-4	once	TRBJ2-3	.	TGTGCCAGCAGCTTGCCAGGGCCAGATACGCAGTATTTT	CASSLPGPDTQYF
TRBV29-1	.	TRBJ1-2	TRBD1	TGCAGCGTCGACCGGGACAGGGCAACCTATGGCTACACCTTC	CSVDRDRATYGYTF
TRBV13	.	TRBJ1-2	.	TGTGCCAGCAGCTTAGGAGCGGCAAACTATGGCTACACCTTC	CASSLGAANYGYTF
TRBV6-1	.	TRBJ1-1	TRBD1	TGTGCCACTTCCCTGGACAGGGGGCACACTGAAGCTTTCTTT	CATSLDRGHTEAFF
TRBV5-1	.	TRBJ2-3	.	TGCGCCAGCAGCTTAGCCACAGATACGCAGTATTTT	CASSLATDTQYF
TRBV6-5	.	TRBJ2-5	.	TGTGCCAGCAGTCCCCCCCCTAGCGTCCAGGAGACCCAGTACTTC	CASSPPPSVQETQYF
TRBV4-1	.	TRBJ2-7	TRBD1	TGCGCCAGCAGGCGAACCCCAGGGGGCTCCTACGAGCAGTACTTC	CASRRTPGGSYEQYF
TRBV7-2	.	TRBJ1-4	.	TGTGCCAGCAGCTTAGGGCTTGCGGGCGAACTGTTTTTT	CASSLGLAGELFF
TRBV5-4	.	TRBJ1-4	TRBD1	TGTGCCAGCAGCTTAGGTCCCGCGGGACAGCTCAATTTT	CASSLGPAGQLNF
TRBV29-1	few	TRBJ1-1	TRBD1	TGCAGCGTTGTTCGGACAGGGGGCACTGAAGCTTTCTTT	CSVVRTGGTEAFF
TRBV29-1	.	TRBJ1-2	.	TGCAGCGTCCGACACTCATATACAAACTATGGCTACACCTTC	CSVRHSYTNYGYTF
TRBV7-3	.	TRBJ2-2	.	TGTGCCAGCAGCTTACAGGGTACGAACACCGGGGAGCTGTTTTTT	CASSLQGTNTGELFF
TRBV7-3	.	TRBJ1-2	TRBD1	TGTGCCAGCAGCTTAACCCAGGGGGCCACCCCGTACACCTTC	CASSLTQGATPYTF
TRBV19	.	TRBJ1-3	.	TGTGCCAGTAGTATTAATGTCCTGGGAAACACCATATATTTT	CASSINVLGNTIYF
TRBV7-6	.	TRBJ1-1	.	TGTGCCAGCAGCTCCTCAACAGGGAACACTGAAGCTTTCTTT	CASSSSTGNTEAFF
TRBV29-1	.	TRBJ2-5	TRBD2	TGCAGCGTCCCTTATGTCAGGTTAGCGGGGTCCCAAGAGACCCAGTACTTC	CSVPYVRLAGSQETQYF
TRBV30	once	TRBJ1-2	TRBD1	TGTGCCTGCCCTAACGGACAGGCTGTCTATGGCTACACCTTC	CACPNGQAVYGYTF
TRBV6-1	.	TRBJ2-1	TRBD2	TGTGCCAGCAGTGAAGCCTATATAGCGGGAGGTGAGCAGTTCTTC	CASSEAYIAGGEQFF
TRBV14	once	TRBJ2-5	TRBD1	TGTGCCAGCAGCCAACTTAGGGACAGCGGTCTTCACTTC	CASSQLRDSGLHF
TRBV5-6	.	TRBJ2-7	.	TGTGCCAGCAGCGGCCCGTCCTACGAGCAGTACTTC	CASSGPSYEQYF
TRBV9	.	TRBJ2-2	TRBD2	TGTGCCAGCAGCGTACCCCTAGCGGGGGGGCGGGTCGGGGAGCTGTTTTTT	CASSVPLAGGRVGELFF
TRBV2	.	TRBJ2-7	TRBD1	TGTGCCAGCACCCGGGACAGTCCAAAGGGCGAGCAGTACTTC	CASTRDSPKGEQYF
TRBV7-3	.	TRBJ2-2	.	TGTGCCAGCAGCTTATGGACAAACACCGGGGAGCTGTTTTTT	CASSLWTNTGELFF
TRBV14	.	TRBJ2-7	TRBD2	TGTGCCAGCAGCCCCCAAACTAGCGGGCGTCCTTGGGGGCAGTACTTC	CASSPQTSGRPWGQYF
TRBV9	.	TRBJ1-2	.	TGTGCCAGCAGCCCCAGCGGAGGGTATGGCTACACCTTC	CASSPSGGYGYTF
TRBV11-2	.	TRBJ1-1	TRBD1	TGTGCCAGCAGCCGGGAACAGGGGCCCACTGAAGCTTTCTTT	CASSREQGPTEAFF
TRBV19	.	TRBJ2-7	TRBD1	TGTGCCAGTACTAGCGGGACAGGGGGCTACGAGCAGTACTTC	CASTSGTGGYEQYF
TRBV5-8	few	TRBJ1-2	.	TGTGCCGACCGGAAAGGGGCGACTGGCTACACCTTC	CADRKGATGYTF
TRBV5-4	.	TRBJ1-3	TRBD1	TGTGCCAGCAGCCCCGACGGGACAGGGTCGGCTGGAAACACCATATATTTT	CASSPDGTGSAGNTIYF
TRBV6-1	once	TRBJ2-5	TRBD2	TGTGCCAGCAGTGTGGAGCGGGGAGAGACCCAGTACTTC	CASSVERGETQYF
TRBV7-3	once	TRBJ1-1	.	TGTGCCAGCAGCTTCAACGGGGGTGGGGCTGAAGCTTTCTTT	CASSFNGGGAEAFF
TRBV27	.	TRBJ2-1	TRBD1	TGTGCCAGCAGTAAACTCGGGACAGCCTCCTACAATGAGCAGTTCTTC	CASSKLGTASYNEQFF
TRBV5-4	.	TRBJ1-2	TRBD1	TGTGCCAGCAGCGATAGACAGGGGAACTATGGCTACACCTTC	CASSDRQGNYGYTF
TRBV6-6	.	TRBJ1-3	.	TGTGCCAGCCGACGAAGCGGGGGTGGAAACACCATATATTTT	CASRRSGGGNTIYF
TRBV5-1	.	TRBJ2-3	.	TGCGCCAGCAGCCAAAAGGACGACAGCCCCACAGATACGCAGTATTTT	CASSQKDDSPTDTQYF
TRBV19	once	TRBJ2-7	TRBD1	TGTGCCAGTAGTATAGGTACAGGGGCGGACAACGAGCAGTACTTC	CASSIGTGADNEQYF
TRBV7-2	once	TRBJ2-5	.	TGTGCCAGCAGACCCATGGCGGCGGTGGAGACCCAGTACTTC	CASRPMAAVETQYF
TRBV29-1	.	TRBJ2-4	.	TGCAGCGTTGAGGGACAAACGGACATTCAGTACTTC	CSVEGQTDIQYF
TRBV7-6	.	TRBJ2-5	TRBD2	TGTGCCAGCAGCCCATCAGCCGCGGGGGGGCCGGCAGAGACCCAGTACTTC	CASSPSAAGGPAETQYF
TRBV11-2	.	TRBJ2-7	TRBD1	TGTGCCAGCAGCTTGCGTGGGGGGACAGGGGGCTACGAGCAGTACTTC	CASSLRGGTGGYEQYF
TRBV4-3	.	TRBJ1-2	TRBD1	TGCGCCAGCAGCCAAGTCACAGGGGGTGGACCCTATGGCTACACCTTC	CASSQVTGGGPYGYTF
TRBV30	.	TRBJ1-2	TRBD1	TGTGCCTGGAGTGTAACAGGGGCGGGCTACACCTTC	CAWSVTGAGYTF
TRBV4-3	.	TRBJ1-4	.	TGCGCCAGCAGGCGCTACGAGGGCGCAACTAATGAAAAACTGTTTTTT	CASRRYEGATNEKLFF
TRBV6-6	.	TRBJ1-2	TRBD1	TGTGCCAGCAATTATGGACAGGGGTATGGCTACACCTTC	CASNYGQGYGYTF
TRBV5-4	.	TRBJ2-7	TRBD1	TGTGCCAGCAGCCCCGCGGGTTTAGGACAGGGGGCAAGCGAGCAGTACTTC	CASSPAGLGQGASEQYF
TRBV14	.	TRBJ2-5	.	TGTGCCAGCAGCCAAGTTTCTCAGGGTTGGGAGACCCAGTACTTC	CASSQVSQGWETQYF
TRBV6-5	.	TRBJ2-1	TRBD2	TGTGCCAGCAGCCGACTAGCGGGGGAGGGTGAGCAGTTCTTC	CASSRLAGEGEQFF
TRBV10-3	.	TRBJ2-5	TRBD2	TGTGCCATCAGTGACCCTACTAGCGGGGGTGAGACCCAGTACTTC	CAISDPTSGGETQYF
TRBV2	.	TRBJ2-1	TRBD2	TGTGCCAGCAGATACTGGGGGACTAGCAATGAGCAGTTCTTC	CASRYWGTSNEQFF
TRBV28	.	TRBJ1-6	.	TGTGCCAGCAGTTTAGCCCAGGGGAATTCACCCCTCCACTTT	CASSLAQGNSPLHF
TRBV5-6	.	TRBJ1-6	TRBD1	TGTGCCAGCAGCTTGGGGACAGGGGCTTCACCCCTCCACTTT	CASSLGTGASPLHF
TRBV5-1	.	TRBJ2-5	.	TGCGCCAGCAGCTTGCTCCAAGAGACCCAGTACTTC	CASSLLQETQYF
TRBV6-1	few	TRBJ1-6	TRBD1	TGTGCCAGCAGTTTAAGACAGGGTTCACCCCTCCACTTT	CASSLRQGSPLHF
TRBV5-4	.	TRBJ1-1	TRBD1	TGTGCCAGCAGCTCACAGGGGAGAGACACTGAAGCTTTCTTT	CASSSQGRDTEAFF
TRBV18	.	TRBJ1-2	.	TGTGCCAGCTCAGCTACCGGCGCCGGGACTGACCTCTATGGCTACACCTTC	CASSATGAGTDLYGYTF
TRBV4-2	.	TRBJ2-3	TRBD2	TGTGCCAGCAGCAGACCGGGACTAGCTGGGGATACGCAGTATTTT	CASSRPGLAGDTQYF
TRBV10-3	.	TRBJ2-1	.	TGTGCCATCAGTGAATCGCGGGGCGCTTCAATCTCCTACAATGAGCAGTTCTTC	CAISESRGASISYNEQFF
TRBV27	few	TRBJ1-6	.	TGTGCCAGCAGGCCCGGAAGGAGGGGTAATTCACCCCTCCACTTT	CASRPGRRGNSPLHF